This T cell receptor beta chain is from a study of cytomegalovirus exposure and HLA in healthy donors. This clone was recorded a few times. This CDR3 region has 15 residues. Trimming removed 3 bases at V and 6 bases at J, with 14 bases between. Germline lookup yields CDR1 MGHRA and CDR2 YSYEKL. PCR amplification relied on 60 Vbeta primers (plus 13 Jbeta primers). Authors' data handling: Some 80 million unique TCR beta chains, 8.5 million to 14 million shared, were counted in a later analysis. Sequencing was performed with immunoSEQ multiplex PCR; in TCRdb, only in-frame clones are kept and a portion is missing. V, J and clone size are those of that table, while D and trimming were read from the DNA. Seen here are around 85,000 clones, roughly 70% observed once, and the top ten hold 20% to 25%.

This TCR came from a man in his thirties or forties in good health and CMV-seropositive. The sample taken for sequencing was PBMCs. This rearrangement joins TRBV4-1 to TRBJ1-4; the D gene is possibly TRBD1 (5 bases). The CDR3 is CASSHITGGDEKLFF. In nucleotides, the CDR3 is TGCGCCAGCAGCCATATCACCGGGGGAGATGAAAAACTGTTTTTT.